This T cell receptor beta chain stems from a study of blood T cells in healthy people across ages. Study details: When template switching was applied, about one barcoded beta molecule was captured per two T cells.

Study findings and constraints: The fall in TCR beta diversity per million T cells was roughly linear with age. Not knowing donor CMV status may have confounded expanded clonotype changes. When one million T cells were used, diversity estimates were thought to be underestimates.

A sample-barcoded 5' primer and a J-beta primer mix were used in a second PCR of about 6 to 11 cycles. MiXCR, run by TCRdb on the 5' RACE reads, gives a single entry per CDR3 protein. The sample includes 700,000 to 950,000 distinct CDR3 sequences, around 46% of them seen just once. A note on this clonotype: No antigen is known for it.

The CDR3 is made up of 13 amino acids. V lost 7 bases, J lost 8 bases, and 17 bases lay in between. Germline loops: CDR1 SGHTA, CDR2 FQGNSA. The TCR originated in a woman in her sixties or seventies in good health. The sample comprised blood. J is TRBJ1-2 and V is TRBV7-2; perhaps TRBD1 as D (5 bases). CDR3 protein: CASILGGAGGYTF. As DNA, the CDR3 is TGTGCCAGCATCCTAGGAGGGGCCGGGGGCTACACCTTC. The full variable domain, with the rest looked up from reference TRBV7-2 and TRBJ1-2, is GAGVSQSPSNKVTEKGKDVELRCDPISGHTALYWYRQSLGQGLEFLIYFQGNSAPDKSGLPSDRFSAERTGGSVSTLTIQRTQQEDSAVYLCASILGGAGGYTFGSGTRLTVV.